This T cell receptor beta chain emerged from a study of regulatory T cells in long-lasting Graves disease (dated by TCRdb to the early 2020s). For the study in its entirety: Antithyroid drugs had been taken for less than 3 months by newly diagnosed Graves' disease patients. Peripheral blood TCR sequencing and RNA sequencing compared persistent Graves' disease patients with newly diagnosed Graves' disease patients. The study was conducted in China and was registered as a clinical trial. A total of 33 samples were covered by TCR sequencing, comprising approximately 13 persistent and around 20 newly diagnosed Graves' disease patients.

The time point tag for this specimen amounts to: newly diagnosed GD, antithyroid drugs for less than 3 months. For both TCR sequencing and RNA sequencing, RNA was extracted from PBMCs using TRIzol. The diagnosis of Graves' disease was made according to American Thyroid Association guidelines. The patients came from an endocrinology department in Xi'an, China. Each patient gave 7 to 9.5 milliliters of peripheral blood, collected in an EDTA anticoagulant tube. PBMCs were isolated by Ficoll Paque Plus density gradient separation without further T cell sorting. An Agilent 2100 Bioanalyzer and agarose gel were used to assess RNA quality, and a NanoDrop 2000 was used to measure RNA concentration. This clonotype was found many times. The target of this receptor is not known. Within one base of it there is no much larger clone, and no base qualities were kept. Broader findings and caveats from the paper: The authors acknowledged the small sample size as a limitation that may reduce accuracy. A larger number of public clonotypes was shared among persistent patients (under 3,000) than among newly diagnosed patients (around 970). The study examined only peripheral blood because the primary lesion, thyroid tissue, could not be accessed. Compared with newly diagnosed patients, persistent Graves' disease patients had lower TCR Shannon entropy and fewer highly expanded clones, which suggests clonal expansion. Sequencing and analysis were restricted to the TCR beta chain. TRBV28, TRBJ1-2 and TRBJ2-5 were preferentially used in persistent disease, while TRBV20-1 and TRBJ2-1 were favored in newly diagnosed disease.

To prepare the library, multiplex PCR was applied. Data came from an Illumina HiSeq 4000. iRepertoire HTBI primers and Arm-PCR amplification of CDR3 regions were used to construct TCR beta libraries. Gel purification was performed on PCR products prior to sequencing. Per the original workflow: A total of some 65 TRBV and approximately 15 TRBJ segments were identified across samples and were used for gene usage analysis of CDR3 amino acid clonotypes. Filtered high-quality paired reads were merged into contigs using COPE and FqMerger. BLAST was used to align contigs to IMGT TRBV, TRBD and TRBJ reference genes, and CDR3 was defined according to IMGT. Highly expanded clones were defined as clonotypes with a frequency above 0.1%. Shannon entropy was used to measure repertoire diversity, and the Gini coefficient was used to measure V-J evenness. Public clonotypes were defined as clonotypes shared by more than one individual. TCRdb ran its own pipeline on the public reads, namely fastp trimming at Q25 and MiXCR clone calling, and kept in-frame beta chains. Records with the same CDR3 protein are collapsed into one entry carrying the most frequent genes and DNA. These V and J calls rely on TCRdb rather than the paper's analysis. The sample table holds 350,000 to 500,000 distinct CDR3 sequences, of which 14% were seen once. Clones ranked in the top ten supply roughly a sixth of the sample.

Taken from cysteine to phenylalanine, the CDR3 has 15 residues. Kept here is only the CDR3 DNA, which spans 45 bases and is read in frame from base 1. According to the germline V gene (reference sequence), CDR1 reads LGHDT and CDR2 reads YNNKEL. The germline ends are 8 bases apart after V is trimmed by 1 base and J by 1 base. These data were also reused for a study on T cells in Graves' hyperthyroidism and ophthalmopathy. The second source states: Stable Graves' hyperthyroidism was defined as the absence of progression to ophthalmopathy over 18 months of follow-up. Hyperthyroidism patients were newly diagnosed, had a disease duration of under 2 months, and were aged 18 to 65 years. Patients with uncontrolled infections, other autoimmune diseases, pregnancy or lactation were excluded. Clinical symptoms, serum thyroxine and TRAb, thyroid ultrasound, and orbital computed tomography formed the basis for the diagnoses. For the first round of RT-PCR on the TCR CDR3, the HTBI primer set was used together with the Qiagen OneStep RT-PCR kit. Most expanded thyroid clonotypes (frequency above 0.001) were also detected in blood, suggesting blood repertoires may reflect thyroid immune responses. Ophthalmopathy was separated from stable hyperthyroidism by a 13 V-J signature model, with around 88% sensitivity and 81% to 83% specificity obtained in cross-validation and 80%/75% obtained in testing. In validation, progression to ophthalmopathy was predicted by the model with around 70% sensitivity and 72.22% specificity, a median of approximately 6.5 months before onset. To identify TCR V-J signatures that set the groups apart, the researchers used a discovery cohort of about a hundred patients, made up of 40 to 45 with Graves' ophthalmopathy and some 55 with stable Graves' hyperthyroidism. Prospective prediction of ophthalmopathy was tested in an independent validation cohort consisting of 18 to 20 hyperthyroidism patients and over 15 patients who later progressed to ophthalmopathy. The approximately 90 discovery patients were divided at random into training and test sets in a 7:3 ratio. The study also compared thyroid tissue and blood T-cell repertoires from 5 to 7 Graves' hyperthyroidism patients. After blood sampling, hyperthyroidism patients were treated with methimazole at a starting dose of 30 mg daily, and ophthalmopathy patients were treated with high-dose intravenous methylprednisolone. Libraries were constructed in a second round of multiplex PCR, after which size selection and purification were carried out. Libraries were sequenced paired-end with 100 bp reads on an Illumina HiSeq2000. SOAPnuke was used to process the raw data, throwing out any read that contained adapters or uncalled bases, had a mean Phred below 15, or lacked an exact constant-primer or identifier match. High-quality paired reads were merged using COPE v1.2.5, and each unique nucleotide sequence was defined as a clonotype. Clonotypes were aligned to IMGT TRBV, TRBD and TRBJ reference segments using MiTCR v1.1. Analysis was restricted to V-J combinations with a frequency above 0.0001, which covered 98% to 99.2% of repertoires. The TCS score was defined as F50 (clonal expansion) divided by E x V (chaos), with BLOSUM62-based TCRdist calculated between CDR3 peptides within each V-J. Welch's t-statistics and random forest reduced 500 to 650 V-J features to roughly 13, which were used in a naive Bayes classifier (R e1071). Sample size was not statistically predetermined, and investigators were not blinded to group allocation. TCR Vbeta CDR3 sequencing of roughly 140 peripheral blood samples (43 ophthalmopathy, over 70 hyperthyroidism and some 17 progressor patients) is reported in the paper.

The sequences come from peripheral blood mononuclear cells (PBMCs), collected at new diagnosis, from a patient treated with antithyroid drugs. Rearrangement joined TRBV3-1 to TRBJ1-3; no confident D gene assignment can be made. The TCR sequence derives from a woman in her 50s with Graves disease. Donor details come from another sample of the same person, matched by shared clones. The nucleotide sequence is TGTGCCAGCAGCCAAGGCCCTCCTTCTGGAAACACCATATATTTT. Translated, this is CASSQGPPSGNTIYF.